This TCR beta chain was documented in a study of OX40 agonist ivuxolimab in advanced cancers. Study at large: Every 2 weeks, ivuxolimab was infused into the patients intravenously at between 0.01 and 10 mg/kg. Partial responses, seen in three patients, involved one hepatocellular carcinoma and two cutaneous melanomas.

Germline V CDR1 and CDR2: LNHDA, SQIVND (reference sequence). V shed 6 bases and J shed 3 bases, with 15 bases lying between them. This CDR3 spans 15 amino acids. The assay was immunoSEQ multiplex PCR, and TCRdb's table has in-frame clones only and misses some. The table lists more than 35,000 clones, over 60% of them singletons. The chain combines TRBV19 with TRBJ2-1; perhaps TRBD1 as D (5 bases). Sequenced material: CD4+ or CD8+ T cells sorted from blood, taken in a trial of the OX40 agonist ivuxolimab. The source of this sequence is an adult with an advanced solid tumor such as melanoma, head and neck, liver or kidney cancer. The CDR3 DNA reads TGTGCCAGTAGATCCACAGGCCCTCTCTACAATGAGCAGTTCTTC. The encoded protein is CASRSTGPLYNEQFF.